The T cell receptor beta chain under discussion was sequenced for a study of blood T cell repertoires in COVID-19. The overall study: Samples came from the United States, Italy and Spain, spanning acute and convalescent COVID-19. PBMCs, B-cell-depleted T cells, or T cells provided the cDNA or gDNA that made up the material.

Profiling relied on immunoSEQ multiplex PCR, and the TCRdb table lists in-frame clones only, not all of them. The data hold fewer than 350,000 clones, with approximately 90% observed a single time. Germline V gene data show CDR1 as SGHVS and CDR2 as FNYEAQ. The CDR3 has 18 residues. Trimming took off 5 bases at V and 1 base at J, with 21 bases between the two ends. Participants had their cohort set by participant-reported clinical history. Material for sequencing was PBMCs or T cells enriched from blood (not recorded which). This chain links TRBV7-6 with TRBJ2-1, with D perhaps matching TRBD2 (5 bases). This receptor was obtained from a woman between 40 and 55 years old with acute COVID-19. Here the CDR3 DNA reads TGTGCCAGCAGCCCGCAGGTCCAGCGGTACGAGTCCTACAATGAGCAGTTCTTC. Its protein is CASSPQVQRYESYNEQFF.